Following are 19 T cell receptor beta chains from one sample sequenced in a study of identifying expanded T cells in peripheral blood. The table came from immunoSEQ multiplex PCR; TCRdb's copy has only in-frame clones and leaves some out. Altogether tens of thousands of clones are present, 65% to 85% being singletons, with the ten largest covering about 20%. Sequenced sample: blood. The receptors shown here come from a person between 18 and 75 years old in good health.

This clone was observed a handful of times. This rearrangement joins TRBV2 to TRBJ2-1, with 10 bases fitting TRBD2. Germline assignment: CDR1 SNHLY and CDR2 FYNNEI. This CDR3 has 15 amino acids. Trimming cost V 3 bases and J 4 bases; bases outside gene matches: 3. DNA for the CDR3: TGTGCCAGCAGTGAGGTACTAGCGGGATACAATGAGCAGTTCTTC. Amino acids: CASSEVLAGYNEQFF.

This chain joins TRBV15 and TRBJ2-1; 12 bases agree with TRBD2. The junction had 10 bases not matched to a gene; V was cut back by 2 bases and J by 5 bases. The germline V gene encodes CDR1 LNHNV and CDR2 YYDKDF (reference sequence). The CDR3 totals 18 residues. CDR3 residues: CATSRTRLAGVLDNEQFF. The CDR3 DNA reads as TGTGCCACCAGCAGAACCAGACTAGCGGGAGTTCTGGACAATGAGCAGTTCTTC.

The genes are TRBV14 and TRBJ2-1, with 9 bases matching TRBD2. The CDR3 has 17 residues. Germline assignment: CDR1 SGHDN and CDR2 FVKESK. V was pared by 0 bases and J by 5 bases, with 8 bases of the junction left unmatched. As DNA, the CDR3 is TGTGCCAGCAGCCAAGATAATCTCCTAGCGGGAAACAATGAGCAGTTCTTC. This encodes CASSQDNLLAGNNEQFF. Variable domain in full (rest from reference TRBV14 and TRBJ2-1): EAGVTQFPSHSVIEKGQTVTLRCDPISGHDNLYWYRRVMGKEIKFLLHFVKESKQDESGMPNNRFLAERTGGTYSTLKVQPAELEDSGVYFCASSQDNLLAGNNEQFFGPGTRLTVL.

The CDR3 is CAISESGGSLSNEQYF. Written as DNA, the CDR3 is TGTGCCATCAGTGAGTCGGGGGGTAGTTTGTCGAACGAGCAGTACTTC. The chain employs TRBV10-3 and TRBJ2-7; maybe TRBD2 (6 bases). This CDR3 region has 16 residues. The V end lost 0 bases, the J end lost 5 bases, and 17 bases lay between the germline ends. CDR1 ENHRY and CDR2 SYGVKD come from the germline V gene.

This clone was picked up one time. The chain couples TRBV5-1 to TRBJ2-5; 8 bases are shared with TRBD2. With 3 bases clipped from V and 1 base from J, the junction kept 8 bases outside the gene matches. The CDR3 is made up of 16 amino acids. Germline V CDR1 and CDR2: SGHRS, YFSETQ. CDR3 residues: CASSSRTSGGQETQYF. CDR3 in DNA: TGCGCCAGCAGCTCGAGAACTAGCGGAGGCCAAGAGACCCAGTACTTC.

The V gene is TRBV2, the J gene TRBJ2-2; D is unclear. There are 15 residues in the CDR3. Per the germline V gene, CDR1 is SNHLY and CDR2 is FYNNEI. Trimming stripped 3 bases from V and 2 bases from J, with 10 bases between. The CDR3 sequence: CASSDHAANTGELFF. The CDR3 DNA follows: TGTGCCAGCAGTGACCACGCAGCCAACACCGGGGAGCTGTTTTTT. Full variable domain (outside the CDR3, taken from reference TRBV2 and TRBJ2-2): EPEVTQTPSHQVTQMGQEVILRCVPISNHLYFYWYRQILGQKVEFLVSFYNNEISEKSEIFDDQFSVERPDGSNFTLKIRSTKLEDSAMYFCASSDHAANTGELFFGEGSRLTVL.

This clone was detected a few times. The chain has TRBV7-9 and TRBJ2-1, with 8 nucleotides matching TRBD1. In germline, CDR1 is SEHNR, CDR2 FQNEAQ (reference sequence). The CDR3 totals 16 residues. V trimming: 5 bases; J trimming: 5 bases; junction bases outside the gene matches: 11. The CDR3 protein is CASSLPGTGDNNEQFF. As DNA, the CDR3 is TGTGCCAGCAGCCTACCCGGGACAGGTGACAACAATGAGCAGTTCTTC.

The sample holds a few counts of this clone. The J gene is TRBJ2-7, the V gene TRBV29-1; TRBD1 matches 7 bases. The J segment lost 0 bases and the V segment lost 6 bases, leaving 5 bases of the junction unmatched. Germline CDR1 SQVTM, CDR2 ANQGSEA. CDR3 length: 13 residues. The chain's CDR3 is CSVGQRLSYEQYF. The CDR3 coding sequence is TGCAGCGTGGGACAGCGTCTCTCCTACGAGCAGTACTTC.

The chain uses TRBV25-1 and TRBJ2-3; unclear D gene. CDR3 length equals 16 residues. The V and J ends lost 5 bases and 0 bases respectively, with 15 bases between them. CDR1 is MGHDK, CDR2 SYGVNS, per germline. Here the CDR3 reads CASSRHSPTSTDTQYF. The CDR3 bases are TGTGCCAGCAGTCGGCACAGCCCTACTAGCACAGATACGCAGTATTTT. Supplemented by reference TRBV25-1 and TRBJ2-3, the full variable domain reads EADIYQTPRYLVIGTGKKITLECSQTMGHDKMYWYQQDPGMELHLIHYSYGVNSTEKGDLSSESTVSRIRTEHFPLTLESARPSHTSQYLCASSRHSPTSTDTQYFGPGTRLTVL.

The chain combines TRBV30 with TRBJ1-5; D is perhaps TRBD1 (5 bases). Trimming took 1 base from V and 9 from J, leaving 19 bases between them. CDR1 and CDR2 (germline): GTSNPN, SVGIG (reference sequence). The CDR3 is 15 residues long. The CDR3 protein is CAWSGPVGGKGPQHF. DNA for the CDR3: TGTGCCTGGAGTGGCCCCGTGGGGGGAAAAGGGCCCCAGCATTTT.

This chain uses TRBV29-1 with TRBJ2-3; possible D gene TRBD2, 6 bases. CDR3 size: 15 residues. V lost 1 base and J lost 1, with 12 bases in between. CDR1 is SQVTM, CDR2 ANQGSEA, per germline. CDR3 bases: TGCAGCGTTGAAGGAGGGCCTAGCGGCACAGATACGCAGTATTTT. Translating it yields CSVEGGPSGTDTQYF.

This chain links TRBV7-2 with TRBJ2-7; D remains unclear. The CDR3 loop spans 13 amino acids. Trimming left V 1 base short and J 4 bases short, with 8 bases between. Germline V CDR1 and CDR2: SGHTA, FQGNSA. CDR3 in DNA: TGTGCCAGCAGCTTAGGGTTTCTTTACGAGCAGTACTTC. Translation gives CASSLGFLYEQYF.

This clone qualifies as large. The gene calls are TRBV7-2 and TRBJ2-2; D remains ambiguous. The V end was cut by 4 bases, the J end by 0 bases, with 12 bases between. The germline V gene encodes CDR1 SGHTA and CDR2 FQGNSA. This CDR3 spans 16 amino acids. Written as DNA, the CDR3 is TGTGCCAGCAGCTCAACCCCGTTCGCGAACACCGGGGAGCTGTTTTTT. Encoded protein: CASSSTPFANTGELFF.

The rearrangement joins TRBV13 to TRBJ1-1; 8 bases line up with TRBD1. The CDR3 totals 11 residues. In germline, CDR1 is PRHDT, CDR2 FYEKMQ (reference sequence). V was clipped by 5 bases and J by 8 bases; unmatched bases: 1. The CDR3, as DNA: TGTGCCAGCAGCCGGACAGGGGAAGCTTTCTTT. Amino acid sequence: CASSRTGEAFF. Complete variable domain (other parts from reference TRBV13 and TRBJ1-1): AAGVIQSPRHLIKEKRETATLKCYPIPRHDTVYWYQQGPGQDPQFLISFYEKMQSDKGSIPDRFSAQQFSDYHSELNMSSLELGDSALYFCASSRTGEAFFGQGTRLTVV.

The rearrangement joins TRBV19 to TRBJ1-1, with D possibly being TRBD1 (6 bases). Trimming pared 7 bases from V and 9 bases from J, leaving 12 bases between. Germline CDR1 LNHDA, CDR2 SQIVND (reference sequence). The CDR3 runs 11 residues. CDR3 DNA: TGTGCCAGTAAATCTCGGGACAAAGCTTTCTTT. Its protein product is CASKSRDKAFF.

The chain is built from TRBV28 and TRBJ1-2; the D gene is possibly TRBD1 (5 bases). Germline V CDR1 and CDR2: MDHEN, SYDVKM. V was trimmed by 4 bases and J by 8 bases, leaving 11 bases between them. This CDR3 spans 12 amino acids. CDR3 sequence reads: CASSWGPAGYTF. CDR3 DNA sequence: TGTGCCAGCAGTTGGGGACCGGCCGGCTACACCTTC.

CDR3 nucleotide sequence: TGTGCCAGCAGCCCTGCCGGGATTGACGCCAGGACTAGCGGGATGACAGATACGCAGTATTTT. Translated, it gives CASSPAGIDARTSGMTDTQYF. The V gene is TRBV13, the J gene TRBJ2-3, with TRBD2 matching over 12 bases. Germline assignment: CDR1 PRHDT and CDR2 FYEKMQ (reference sequence). After removal of 5 bases from V and 3 bases from J, the junction contained 21 bases not matched to a gene. The CDR3 runs to 21 residues.

The V gene is TRBV27, the J gene TRBJ2-7, with 7 bases that match TRBD1. This CDR3 is built from 13 residues. Germline V CDR1 and CDR2: MNHEY, SMNVEV (reference sequence). With 10 bases clipped from V and 6 bases from J, the junction kept 12 bases outside the gene matches. The CDR3 DNA sequence: TGTGCCATCCGGTCGGGCAGGGGGAGCGAGCAGTACTTC. Translation gives CAIRSGRGSEQYF.

The V gene is TRBV6-6, the J gene TRBJ1-2, with 7 bases aligning to TRBD1. CDR3 size: 16 residues. J lost 2 bases, V lost 0 bases, and 6 bases had no gene match. In germline, CDR1 is MNHNY, CDR2 SVGAGI (reference sequence). The CDR3 region has the DNA TGTGCCAGCAGTTACTCTCCTCACAGGGGAAACTATGGCTACACCTTC. This gives the protein CASSYSPHRGNYGYTF.